This T cell receptor (beta chain) was captured in a study of blood T cells in healthy people across ages. General observations from the study: Older age went with lower TCR beta diversity per million T cells, in a roughly linear way.

This CDR3 contains 19 residues. Germline V lookup: CDR1 SNHLY, CDR2 FYNNEI. Trimming removed 6 bases from V and 2 bases from J; junction bases left unmatched: 15. Alongside a J-beta primer mix, a sample-barcoded 5' primer served in a second PCR lasting about 7 to 12 cycles. Every molecule of cDNA carried a tag from a template-switch adaptor with 12 random nucleotides. The study obtained at least 3 million CDR3-containing paired-end reads from every sample. TCRdb recomputed calls from the 5' RACE reads with MiXCR, one row per CDR3 protein. Here the sample spans roughly 650,000 distinct CDR3 sequences, about a third being singletons. About this clonotype: Its specificity is not known.

The sequence was obtained from a woman older than 75 in good health. The sample was blood. The rearrangement uses TRBV2 and TRBJ1-6, with 8 nucleotides matching TRBD1. CDR3 DNA: TGTGCCAGCAGCGCGCAGGGGGCGCCTAGCCTTACCTATAATTCACCCCTCCACTTT. It encodes CASSAQGAPSLTYNSPLHF.